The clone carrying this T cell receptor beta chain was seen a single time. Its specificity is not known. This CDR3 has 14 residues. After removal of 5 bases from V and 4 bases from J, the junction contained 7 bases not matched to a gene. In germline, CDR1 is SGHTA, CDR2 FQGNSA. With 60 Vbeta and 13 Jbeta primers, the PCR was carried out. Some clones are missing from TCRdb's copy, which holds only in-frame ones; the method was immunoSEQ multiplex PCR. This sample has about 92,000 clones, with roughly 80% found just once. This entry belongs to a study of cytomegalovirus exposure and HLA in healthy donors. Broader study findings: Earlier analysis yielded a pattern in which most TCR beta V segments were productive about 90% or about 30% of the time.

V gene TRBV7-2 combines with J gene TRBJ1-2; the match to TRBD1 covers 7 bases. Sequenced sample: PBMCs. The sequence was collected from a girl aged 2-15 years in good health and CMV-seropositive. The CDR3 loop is CASSKTTGIYGYTF. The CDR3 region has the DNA TGTGCCAGCAGCAAAACGACAGGGATCTATGGCTACACCTTC.